The 29 T cell receptor beta chains listed next were all sequenced from one sample in a study of cytomegalovirus exposure and HLA in healthy donors. Primers: 60 Vbeta forward and 13 Jbeta reverse. TCRdb's copy holds only in-frame clones and misses some; the assay was immunoSEQ multiplex PCR. The profile shows around 94,000 clones, around 80% of them singletons. Sequenced sample: PBMCs. The receptors here all came from a male donor in good health and CMV-seropositive.

The chain uses TRBV19 and TRBJ2-1, with TRBD1 matching over 10 bases. From germline, CDR1 is LNHDA and CDR2 SQIVND (reference sequence). This CDR3 region has 15 residues. Unmatched junction bases numbered 4, after V lost 5 bases and J lost 3 bases. CDR3 region: CASSARTGGYNEQFF. Here the CDR3 DNA reads TGTGCCAGTAGTGCGCGGACAGGGGGCTACAATGAGCAGTTCTTC. Filled out from reference TRBV19 and TRBJ2-1, the complete variable domain reads DGGITQSPKYLFRKEGQNVTLSCEQNLNHDAMYWYRQDPGQGLRLIYYSQIVNDFQKGDIAEGYSVSREKKESFPLTVTSAQKNPTAFYLCASSARTGGYNEQFFGPGTRLTVL.

This clone was counted a single time. The chain couples TRBV29-1 to TRBJ2-2; TRBD2 is a possible D gene (7 bases). The CDR3 runs 15 residues. Per germline, CDR1 SQVTM and CDR2 ANQGSEA. Deletions cut 3 bases from V and 4 bases from J, with 15 bases between. The CDR3 region is CSVDLGGGRTGELFF. The CDR3 DNA follows: TGCAGCGTTGACCTTGGCGGGGGCCGCACCGGGGAGCTGTTTTTT.

This rearrangement joins TRBV2 to TRBJ2-6; 8 nucleotides match TRBD1. Germline-derived CDR1 and CDR2 are SNHLY and FYNNEI. The CDR3 spans 19 residues. Germline trimming cut 5 bases from V and 4 bases from J; bases unmatched to any gene: 16. CDR3 nucleotide sequence: TGTGCCAGCAGTCAGGGGGCTAGAGGTGTGGGGTCCGGGGCCAACGTCCTGACTTTC. Amino acids: CASSQGARGVGSGANVLTF.

The rearrangement links TRBV5-1 to TRBJ2-2; tentatively, D is TRBD2 (5 bases). V gave up 3 bases and J gave up 0 bases, with 6 bases separating them. Germline V gene sequence: CDR1 SGHRS, CDR2 YFSETQ. CDR3 length: 14 amino acids. The CDR3: CASSSGTNTGELFF. Written as DNA, the CDR3 is TGCGCCAGCAGCTCGGGAACGAACACCGGGGAGCTGTTTTTT. The full variable domain, completed using reference TRBV5-1 and TRBJ2-2, is KAGVTQTPRYLIKTRGQQVTLSCSPISGHRSVSWYQQTPGQGLQFLFEYFSETQRNKGNFPGRFSGRQFSNSRSEMNVSTLELGDSALYLCASSSGTNTGELFFGEGSRLTVL.

This clone was seen only a few times. J is TRBJ1-5 and V is TRBV2; perhaps TRBD1 as D (6 bases). Germline V gene data show CDR1 as SNHLY and CDR2 as FYNNEI. V lost 7 bases and J lost 9, with 16 bases in between. This CDR3 comprises 13 residues. The CDR3: CASNNGGPWPQHF. The CDR3 DNA reads TGTGCCAGCAACAACGGGGGGCCTTGGCCCCAGCATTTT.

This rearrangement joins TRBV28 to TRBJ1-2; unclear D gene. The germline CDR1 and CDR2 sequences are MDHEN and SYDVKM. The length of the CDR3 is 13 residues. Trimming removed 7 bases from V and 5 bases from J, with 14 bases in between. The CDR3 DNA reads TGTGCCAGCAAGGCCGGAGGGATTTATGGCTACACCTTC. This codes for CASKAGGIYGYTF.

V gene TRBV7-9 combines with J gene TRBJ2-7; 8 nucleotides match TRBD2. The CDR3 runs 15 residues. Germline V gene sequence: CDR1 SEHNR, CDR2 FQNEAQ (reference sequence). V trimming: 5 bases; J trimming: 1 base; junction bases outside the gene matches: 7. This CDR3 reads CASSPGRGASYEQYF. The CDR3 coding sequence is TGTGCCAGCAGCCCCGGGCGGGGGGCGTCCTACGAGCAGTACTTC.

This chain joins TRBV28 and TRBJ2-1; 8 bases align to TRBD1. Germline CDR1 and CDR2: MDHEN and SYDVKM. There are 16 residues in the CDR3. J gave up 1 base and V 5 bases, and 7 bases lay outside the gene matches. The CDR3 region is CASSTSGGWSYNEQFF. The CDR3 nucleotides are TGTGCCAGCAGTACTTCAGGGGGCTGGTCCTACAATGAGCAGTTCTTC.

The gene calls are TRBV5-1 and TRBJ2-7; TRBD1 might be the D (6 bases). The CDR3 is 16 residues long. Per germline, CDR1 SGHRS and CDR2 YFSETQ. V was trimmed by 0 bases and J by 2 bases, leaving 15 bases between them. CDR3 nucleotides: TGCGCCAGCAGCTTGGGAAACAGGGCCCCAACCTACGAGCAGTACTTC. This codes for CASSLGNRAPTYEQYF.

The rearrangement joins TRBV27 to TRBJ2-6; D perhaps matches TRBD1 (6 bases). The CDR3 loop spans 16 amino acids. CDR1 and CDR2 from the germline V gene are MNHEY and SMNVEV (reference sequence). The V and J ends lost 3 bases and 2 bases respectively, with 11 bases between them. CDR3 coding DNA: TGTGCCAGCAGTTTTTTGGGGGCGCCTGGGGCCAACGTCCTGACTTTC. Encoded protein: CASSFLGAPGANVLTF.

The rearrangement uses TRBV5-6 and TRBJ1-1, with D hard to call. Germline-derived CDR1 and CDR2 are SGHDT and YYEEEE. The CDR3 loop spans 12 amino acids. Trimming cost V 2 bases and J 11 bases, with 13 bases left between them. The CDR3, as DNA: TGTGCCAGCAGCTTTGGATCCGACGGGGCTTTCTTT. It codes for CASSFGSDGAFF.

The chain has TRBV30 and TRBJ2-7, with TRBD1 identical over 7 bases. The CDR3 contains 13 residues. J gave up 0 bases and V 4 bases, and 3 bases lay outside the gene matches. Looked up from germline, CDR1 is GTSNPN and CDR2 is SVGIG (reference sequence). The CDR3 sequence: CAWIPGGSYEQYF. CDR3 nucleotide sequence: TGTGCCTGGATTCCAGGGGGCTCCTACGAGCAGTACTTC.

This clone was recorded a few times. This chain joins TRBV18 and TRBJ2-3; TRBD1 is a possible D gene (6 bases). V was shortened by 3 bases and J by 4 bases, with 11 bases between the two germline ends. The CDR3 spans 14 residues. CDR1 KGHSH and CDR2 LQKENI come from the germline V gene. The DNA for the CDR3 is TGTGCCAGCTCACCCTGGGGGCCCCCAGATACGCAGTATTTT. Its protein is CASSPWGPPDTQYF.

The chain links TRBV10-2 to TRBJ1-2, with TRBD1 identical over 8 bases. J was trimmed by 8 bases and V by 6 bases; bases with no gene match: 14. The CDR3 has 15 amino acids. Germline CDR1 is WSHSY and CDR2 is SAAADI. DNA for the CDR3: TGCGCCAGCAGATCAGGGGGCGCGGGGGAGAAGGGCTACACCTTC. Its translation: CASRSGGAGEKGYTF.

Concerning this clone itself: This CDR3 is also generated by other DNA sequences in the sample. The chain joins TRBV6-4 to TRBJ1-1, with TRBD1 matching 11 bases. The germline gives CDR1 MRHNA, CDR2 SNTAGT. V dropped 4 bases and J dropped 4; count of bases not matched to a gene: 2. This CDR3 region has 14 residues. The CDR3 sequence is CASSAGTGGTEAFF. For the CDR3, the DNA is TGTGCCAGCAGTGCCGGGACAGGGGGCACTGAAGCTTTCTTT.

Only a few counts were recorded for this clone. The rearrangement joins TRBV19 to TRBJ1-1; D not certain. Per germline, CDR1 LNHDA and CDR2 SQIVND (reference sequence). The CDR3 runs 14 residues. V lost 2 bases and J 1 base, leaving 8 bases between the germline ends. The CDR3 spells CASSITPSNTEAFF. The CDR3 region has the DNA TGTGCCAGTAGTATAACACCTTCGAACACTGAAGCTTTCTTT.

The rearrangement uses TRBV19 and TRBJ2-1; D is possibly TRBD2 (5 bases). Trimming removed 9 bases at V and 2 bases at J, with 17 bases between. This CDR3 has 15 amino acids. Looked up from germline, CDR1 is LNHDA and CDR2 is SQIVND (reference sequence). CDR3 region: CASSPRLAPYNEQFF. CDR3 DNA: TGTGCCAGCTCGCCGCGGCTAGCACCCTACAATGAGCAGTTCTTC.

This chain joins TRBV4-2 and TRBJ1-5, with no clear D. CDR1 and CDR2 (germline): LGHNA, YNFKEQ. Trimming pared 0 bases from V and 2 bases from J, leaving 11 bases between. This CDR3 region has 16 residues. CDR3 sequence (DNA): TGTGCCAGCAGCCAAGATCCGGAGTCAGGCAATCAGCCCCAGCATTTT. Its translation: CASSQDPESGNQPQHF.

This chain uses TRBV28 with TRBJ2-7; possible D gene TRBD1, 5 bases. Trimming cost V 3 bases and J 5 bases, with 14 bases left between them. This CDR3 contains 14 residues. Per the germline V gene, CDR1 is MDHEN and CDR2 is SYDVKM. CDR3 in amino acids: CASSFIRVPHEQYF. CDR3 DNA: TGTGCCAGCAGTTTCATCAGGGTTCCCCACGAGCAGTACTTC. Full variable domain (rest looked up from reference TRBV28 and TRBJ2-7): DVKVTQSSRYLVKRTGEKVFLECVQDMDHENMFWYRQDPGLGLRLIYFSYDVKMKEKGDIPEGYSVSREKKERFSLILESASTNQTSMYLCASSFIRVPHEQYFGPGTRLTVT.

The chain uses TRBV10-1 and TRBJ2-1; TRBD2 matches 11 bases. CDR1 and CDR2 from the germline V gene are WNHNN and SYGVQD (reference sequence). Unmatched junction bases numbered 9, after V lost 5 bases and J lost 3 bases. The CDR3 loop spans 17 amino acids. CDR3 in DNA: TGCGCCAGCAGTTATGCCCTAGCGGGAGGCGACTACAATGAGCAGTTCTTC. It is translated as CASSYALAGGDYNEQFF.

The genes are TRBV27 and TRBJ2-1; 8 positions match TRBD2. The germline V gene encodes CDR1 MNHEY and CDR2 SMNVEV (reference sequence). V lost 6 bases and J lost 0; bases outside the gene matches: 4. The CDR3 runs 15 residues. The CDR3 region is CASSSGTSSYNEQFF. CDR3 in DNA: TGTGCCAGCAGCTCCGGGACTAGCTCCTACAATGAGCAGTTCTTC.

This clone was found once. This CDR3 is CASSITSGLSEQYF. The CDR3 DNA reads TGTGCCAGCAGTATCACTAGCGGCCTCTCCGAGCAGTACTTC. The rearrangement joins TRBV27 to TRBJ2-7; 8 nucleotides match TRBD2. This CDR3 is built from 14 residues. V dropped 5 bases and J dropped 6; count of bases not matched to a gene: 9. The V gene's germline CDR1 is MNHEY and CDR2 SMNVEV (reference sequence).

The J gene is TRBJ1-4, the V gene TRBV9; TRBD1 agrees at 7 bases. The CDR3 extends over 14 amino acids. V lost 3 bases, J lost 7 bases, and 6 bases stayed unmatched. The germline V gene has CDR1 SGDLS and CDR2 YYNGEE. The CDR3 loop is CASSGDRDGEKLFF. The CDR3 nucleotides read TGTGCCAGCAGCGGCGACAGGGACGGTGAAAAACTGTTTTTT.

This clone was seen more than once but under ten times. The rearrangement joins TRBV18 to TRBJ2-1; perhaps TRBD1 as D (5 bases). The CDR3 sequence is 15 residues long. Trimming removed 6 bases at V and 7 bases at J, with 19 bases between. The V gene's germline CDR1 is KGHSH and CDR2 LQKENI. The CDR3 nucleotides read TGTGCCAGCTCTCCGTCAGGCCCATCAGGGAATGAGCAGTTCTTC. Translation: CASSPSGPSGNEQFF. The full variable domain, rest sourced from reference TRBV18 and TRBJ2-1, is NAGVMQNPRHLVRRRGQEARLRCSPMKGHSHVYWYRQLPEEGLKFMVYLQKENIIDESGMPKERFSAEFPKEGPSILRIQQVVRGDSAAYFCASSPSGPSGNEQFFGPGTRLTVL.

This chain connects TRBV18 to TRBJ1-2, with a possible D match to TRBD1 (6 bases). V was pared by 2 bases and J by 5 bases, with 15 bases between. Germline values: CDR1 KGHSH, CDR2 LQKENI. This CDR3 is 15 amino acids long. The CDR3 loop is CASSPLRQVFYGYTF. The CDR3 DNA reads TGTGCCAGCTCACCATTAAGACAGGTCTTTTATGGCTACACCTTC.

The rearrangement joins TRBV6-5 to TRBJ1-2, with D possibly being TRBD1 (6 bases). Germline CDR1 reads MNHEY; CDR2 reads SVGAGI. The CDR3 is 13 amino acids. V was clipped by 8 bases and J by 6 bases, with 16 bases between them. The CDR3 spells CASYPGGANGYTF. CDR3 nucleotides: TGTGCCAGCTATCCGGGGGGCGCAAATGGCTACACCTTC.

The J gene is TRBJ1-1, the V gene TRBV6-6; TRBD1 matches at 9 bases. This CDR3 has 14 residues. J gave up 4 bases and V 5 bases, and 5 bases lay outside the gene matches. Germline V gene data show CDR1 as MNHNY and CDR2 as SVGAGI (reference sequence). CDR3 region: CASSDRDRATEAFF. CDR3 nucleotide sequence: TGTGCCAGCAGTGACCGGGACAGGGCCACTGAAGCTTTCTTT.

The rearrangement uses TRBV28 and TRBJ1-2, with D tentatively TRBD1 (6 bases). There are 12 residues in the CDR3. V was cut by 5 bases and J by 7 bases, with 11 bases left in between. Germline lookup yields CDR1 MDHEN and CDR2 SYDVKM. CDR3 protein: CASSEQGLGYTF. CDR3 coding DNA: TGTGCCAGCAGTGAACAGGGTCTTGGCTACACCTTC.

The chain is built from TRBV19 and TRBJ1-5; D is uncertain. The V and J ends lost 7 bases and 5 bases respectively, with 18 bases between them. The CDR3 contains 15 residues. Germline lookup yields CDR1 LNHDA and CDR2 SQIVND (reference sequence). The CDR3 loop is CASTPGLGRDQPQHF. The DNA for the CDR3 is TGTGCCAGTACCCCGGGCCTAGGGAGGGATCAGCCCCAGCATTTT.